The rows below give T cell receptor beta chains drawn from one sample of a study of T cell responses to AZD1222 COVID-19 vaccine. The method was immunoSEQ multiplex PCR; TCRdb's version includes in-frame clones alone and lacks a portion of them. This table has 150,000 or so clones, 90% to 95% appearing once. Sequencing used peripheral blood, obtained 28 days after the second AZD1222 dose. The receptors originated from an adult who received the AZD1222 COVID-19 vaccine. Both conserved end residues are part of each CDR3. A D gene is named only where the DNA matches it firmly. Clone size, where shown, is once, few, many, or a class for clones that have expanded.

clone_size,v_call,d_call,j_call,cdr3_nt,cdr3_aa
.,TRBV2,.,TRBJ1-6,TGTGCCAGCAAGCCGAGCTCCTATAATTCACCCCTCCACTTT,CASKPSSYNSPLHF
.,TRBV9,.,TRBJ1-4,TGTGCCAGCAGCGTAGAGGGGCAAGGGGAAAAACTGTTTTTT,CASSVEGQGEKLFF
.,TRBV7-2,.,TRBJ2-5,TGTGCCAGCAGCTACGGACCCAACAGGGAGACCCAGTACTTC,CASSYGPNRETQYF
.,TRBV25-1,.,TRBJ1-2,TGTGCCAGCAGTGAACTAACAGGGAGGGTCACGGGCTACACCTTC,CASSELTGRVTGYTF
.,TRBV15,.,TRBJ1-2,TGTGCCACCAGCAGAGACAGGGACGGAGCTAACTATGGCTACACCTTC,CATSRDRDGANYGYTF
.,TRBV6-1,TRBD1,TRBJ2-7,TGTGCCAGCAGTGGATACGGACAGGCCTCTTCGATCGAGCAGTACTTC,CASSGYGQASSIEQYF
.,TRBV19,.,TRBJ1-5,TGTGCCAGTAGTAACGCCCCTGGGGGGTTTTACAATCAGCCCCAGCATTTT,CASSNAPGGFYNQPQHF
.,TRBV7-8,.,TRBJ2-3,TGTGCCAGCAGCTTTCGGACTTTCGCCGATACGCAGTATTTT,CASSFRTFADTQYF
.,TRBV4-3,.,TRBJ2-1,TGCGCCAGCAGCCAGGATACGTACAATGAGCAGTTCTTC,CASSQDTYNEQFF
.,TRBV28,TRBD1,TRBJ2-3,TGTGCCAGCAACCTACGGACAGGGGGTTTCTCAGATACGCAGTATTTT,CASNLRTGGFSDTQYF
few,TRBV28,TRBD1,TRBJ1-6,TGTGCCAGTCACGGTACAGGGGGCCTACCCCTCCACTTT,CASHGTGGLPLHF
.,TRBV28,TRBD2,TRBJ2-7,TGTGCCAGCAACCAACGGGAGGACGAGCAGTACTTC,CASNQREDEQYF
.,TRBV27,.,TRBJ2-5,TGTACCTGCTCCGGCCGGGATAGAGAGACCCAGTACTTC,CTCSGRDRETQYF
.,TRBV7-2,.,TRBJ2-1,TGTGCCAGCAGCTTAGTATTCGCTAGAAGTGGTGAGCAGTTCTTC,CASSLVFARSGEQFF
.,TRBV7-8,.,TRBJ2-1,TGTGCCAGCAGCTCAAAGGGGCCCTACAATGAGCAGTTCTTC,CASSSKGPYNEQFF
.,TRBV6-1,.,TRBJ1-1,TGTGCCAGCAGTGAATGGGGAAGGGTCACTGAAGCTTTCTTT,CASSEWGRVTEAFF
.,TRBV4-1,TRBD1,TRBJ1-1,TGCGCCAGCAGCCACTCGACAGGGTCGAACACTGAAGCTTTCTTT,CASSHSTGSNTEAFF
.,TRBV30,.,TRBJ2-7,TGTGCCTGGAGTGCTTCATTCTACGAGCAGTACTTC,CAWSASFYEQYF
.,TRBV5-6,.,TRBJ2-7,TGTGCCAGCAGCTCGGGGGGCGCGGTCCCCTACGAGCAGTACTTC,CASSSGGAVPYEQYF
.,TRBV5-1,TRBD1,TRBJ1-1,TGCGCCAGCAGGGGACAGTCCATGAACACTGAAGCTTTCTTT,CASRGQSMNTEAFF
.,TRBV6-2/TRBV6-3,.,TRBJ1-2,TGTGCCAGCAGTCGGACGGACACCTACACCTTC,CASSRTDTYTF
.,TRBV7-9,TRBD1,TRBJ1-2,TGTGCCAGCAGCTCTAGCCCGGCAGGGGGCTTAGCTAACTATGGCTACACCTTC,CASSSSPAGGLANYGYTF
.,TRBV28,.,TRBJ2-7,TGTGCCAGCAGTTTAGGGAGGGGGCGCTCCTACGAGCAGTACTTC,CASSLGRGRSYEQYF
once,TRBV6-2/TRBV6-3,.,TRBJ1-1,TGTGCCAGCAGTTACTCGGTAGGAGGCACTGAAGCTTTCTTT,CASSYSVGGTEAFF
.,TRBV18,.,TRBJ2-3,TGTGCCAGCTCACCTCCGCCCAGATTGACGCCCGTTAGCAGGGATACGCAGTATTTT,CASSPPPRLTPVSRDTQYF
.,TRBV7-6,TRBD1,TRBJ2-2,TGTGCCAGCAGCTCCGGGACAGGGTTGGACACCGGGGAGCTGTTTTTT,CASSSGTGLDTGELFF